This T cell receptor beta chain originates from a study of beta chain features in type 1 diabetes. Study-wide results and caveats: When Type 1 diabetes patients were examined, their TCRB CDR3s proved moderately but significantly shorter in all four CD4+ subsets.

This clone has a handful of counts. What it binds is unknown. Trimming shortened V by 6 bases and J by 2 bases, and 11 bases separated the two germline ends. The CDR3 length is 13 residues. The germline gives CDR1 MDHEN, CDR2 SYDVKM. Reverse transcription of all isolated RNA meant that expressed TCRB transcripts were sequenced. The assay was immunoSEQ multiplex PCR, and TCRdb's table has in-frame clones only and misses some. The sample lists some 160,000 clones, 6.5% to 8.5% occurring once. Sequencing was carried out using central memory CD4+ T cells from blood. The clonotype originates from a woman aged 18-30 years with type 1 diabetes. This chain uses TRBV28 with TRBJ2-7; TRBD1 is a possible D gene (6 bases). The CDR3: CASRRTDPYEQYF. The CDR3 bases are TGTGCCAGCAGGCGGACAGATCCCTACGAGCAGTACTTC. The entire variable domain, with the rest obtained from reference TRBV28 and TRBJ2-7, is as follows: DVKVTQSSRYLVKRTGEKVFLECVQDMDHENMFWYRQDPGLGLRLIYFSYDVKMKEKGDIPEGYSVSREKKERFSLILESASTNQTSMYLCASRRTDPYEQYFGPGTRLTVT.